The next 24 T cell receptor beta chains were all read from a single sample in a study of cytomegalovirus exposure and HLA in healthy donors. The PCR was carried out with 60 Vbeta primers and 13 Jbeta primers. Libraries were prepared by immunoSEQ multiplex PCR; TCRdb keeps only in-frame clonotypes and omits some of them. The sample consists of approximately 110,000 clones, over 70% of them appearing once. Sequenced input: PBMCs. The receptors were sampled from a middle-aged woman in good health and CMV-seronegative.

The V and J genes are TRBV6-1 and TRBJ2-7, with TRBD2 matching 8 bases. Looked up from germline, CDR1 is MNHNS and CDR2 is SASEGT. The CDR3 has 14 amino acids. Germline trimming cut 8 bases from V and 7 bases from J; bases unmatched to any gene: 13. CDR3 DNA: TGTGCCAGCGGAGGGGTAGCGGGGTCCGGGGAGCAGTACTTC. It encodes CASGGVAGSGEQYF.

This rearrangement joins TRBV5-5 to TRBJ2-5; 7 nucleotides match TRBD2. With V trimmed by 2 bases and J by 1 base, 2 bases remained unmatched. The CDR3 is 14 amino acids. CDR1 and CDR2 from the germline V gene are SGHKS and YYEKEE (reference sequence). The CDR3 loop is CASSFSGGQETQYF. CDR3 sequence (DNA): TGTGCCAGCAGCTTCTCGGGGGGCCAAGAGACCCAGTACTTC.

The rearrangement links TRBV7-9 to TRBJ1-4, with D possibly TRBD1 on 5 matching bases. In germline, CDR1 is SEHNR, CDR2 FQNEAQ (reference sequence). Trimming stripped 1 base from V and 7 bases from J, with 13 bases between. The CDR3 loop spans 15 amino acids. This CDR3 is CASSLDQGSLEKLFF. CDR3 nucleotides: TGTGCCAGCAGCTTAGATCAGGGAAGTCTTGAAAAACTGTTTTTT.

This clone was seen more than once but under ten times. The chain uses TRBV9 and TRBJ2-3; D may be TRBD2 (7 bases). Per the germline V gene, CDR1 is SGDLS and CDR2 is YYNGEE. This CDR3 has 15 amino acids. The V end was cut by 4 bases, the J end by 10 bases, with 22 bases between. The CDR3 here is CASSPWGGEIEPQYF. CDR3 coding DNA: TGTGCCAGCAGCCCTTGGGGGGGCGAGATAGAGCCGCAGTATTTT.

The chain links TRBV4-1 to TRBJ1-5; maybe TRBD1 (6 bases). Trimming cost V 4 bases and J 2 bases, with 12 bases left between them. CDR1 MGHRA and CDR2 YSYEKL come from the germline V gene. The CDR3 covers 15 residues. CDR3 residues: CASSLVSGGNQPQHF. In DNA form, the CDR3 reads TGCGCCAGCAGCCTTGTTTCAGGGGGCAATCAGCCCCAGCATTTT.

This clone is a singleton in its sample. The V call is TRBV7-2, the J call TRBJ1-5, with D possibly TRBD1 on 6 matching bases. The germline gives CDR1 SGHTA, CDR2 FQGNSA. Trimming took off 7 bases at V and 4 bases at J, with 14 bases between the two ends. CDR3 length equals 14 residues. The CDR3 DNA sequence: TGTGCCAGCACCACAGGGTCCCGTAATCAGCCCCAGCATTTT. Protein sequence: CASTTGSRNQPQHF. Full variable domain (rest looked up from reference TRBV7-2 and TRBJ1-5): GAGVSQSPSNKVTEKGKDVELRCDPISGHTALYWYRQSLGQGLEFLIYFQGNSAPDKSGLPSDRFSAERTGGSVSTLTIQRTQQEDSAVYLCASTTGSRNQPQHFGDGTRLSIL.

The chain couples TRBV5-6 to TRBJ2-7; 9 bases match TRBD1. The CDR3 runs to 14 residues. V was pared by 0 bases and J by 4 bases, with 2 bases of the junction left unmatched. Germline V gene sequence: CDR1 SGHDT, CDR2 YYEEEE. CDR3 sequence: CASSLDRGRYEQYF. The CDR3 DNA reads as TGTGCCAGCAGCTTGGACAGGGGGCGGTACGAGCAGTACTTC.

This clone was seen a handful of times. This chain joins TRBV7-2 and TRBJ2-5, with 8 bases lining up with TRBD1. The junction had 4 bases not matched to a gene; V was cut back by 3 bases and J by 7 bases. In germline, CDR1 is SGHTA, CDR2 FQGNSA. The CDR3 is 13 residues long. DNA for the CDR3: TGTGCCAGCAGCTTTGGACAGGGTGGGACCCAGTACTTC. Residues: CASSFGQGGTQYF.

The chain employs TRBV6-5 and TRBJ1-1; 8 bases agree with TRBD1. The germline gives CDR1 MNHEY, CDR2 SVGAGI. CDR3 length: 15 amino acids. With V trimmed by 0 bases and J by 6 bases, 6 bases remained unmatched. This chain's CDR3 is CASSYSYRGSAEAFF. The DNA for the CDR3 is TGTGCCAGCAGTTACTCGTACAGGGGGAGCGCTGAAGCTTTCTTT.

V and J are TRBV11-2 and TRBJ2-1; no clear D. V was clipped by 5 bases and J by 4 bases, with 15 bases between them. Germline V gives CDR1 SGHAT, CDR2 FQNNGV. The CDR3 is 15 amino acids. The CDR3 reads CASSPPVNLYNEQFF. CDR3 in DNA: TGTGCCAGCAGCCCCCCGGTAAACTTATACAATGAGCAGTTCTTC.

In its sample, this clone was seen a few times. As DNA, the CDR3 is TGTGCTAGTGGACGAGGGGGCGCCGGCACTGAAGCTTTCTTT. It encodes CASGRGGAGTEAFF. J is TRBJ1-1 and V is TRBV12-5, with 7 bases that match TRBD1. Trimming took 6 bases from V and 4 from J; bases not matched to a gene: 8. The CDR3 extends over 14 amino acids. CDR1 is LGHNT and CDR2 is FRNRAP in the germline V gene.

This clone was seen a single time. The chain links TRBV19 to TRBJ1-1; D unresolved. The CDR3 contains 17 residues. Germline CDR1 is LNHDA and CDR2 is SQIVND (reference sequence). The V gene lost 3 bases and the J gene lost 1 base, with 18 bases spanning the gap. Here the CDR3 reads CASSINGPGRGNTEAFF. The CDR3 coding sequence is TGTGCCAGTAGTATTAATGGCCCCGGGCGGGGGAACACTGAAGCTTTCTTT.

The rearrangement joins TRBV18 to TRBJ2-1, with 7 bases identical to TRBD2. V dropped 0 bases and J dropped 5; count of bases not matched to a gene: 13. Germline V gives CDR1 KGHSH, CDR2 LQKENI. CDR3 length: 18 amino acids. CDR3 nucleotides: TGTGCCAGCTCACCACCGGGCGGGTCTAGCGGAGACAACAATGAGCAGTTCTTC. It translates to CASSPPGGSSGDNNEQFF.

J is TRBJ2-5 and V is TRBV20-1; the D is unclear. Trimming removed 3 bases at V and 5 bases at J, with 7 bases between. The CDR3 length is 11 residues. Germline values: CDR1 DFQATT, CDR2 SNEGSKA (reference sequence). In DNA, the CDR3 is TGCAGTGCTAGGTCCAGGGAGACCCAGTACTTC. It specifies CSARSRETQYF.

The rearrangement joins TRBV5-1 to TRBJ2-2; 7 bases are a match to TRBD2. Germline V CDR1 and CDR2: SGHRS, YFSETQ. The ends lost 0 bases at V and 0 bases at J; junction bases unmatched: 8. There are 18 residues in the CDR3. The CDR3: CASSLGTGGSANTGELFF. DNA for the CDR3: TGCGCCAGCAGCTTGGGGACGGGAGGATCCGCGAACACCGGGGAGCTGTTTTTT.

The chain is built from TRBV28 and TRBJ1-2, with no clear D. V shed 7 bases and J shed 7 bases, with 13 bases lying between them. The germline gives CDR1 MDHEN, CDR2 SYDVKM. The CDR3 is 12 residues long. The CDR3 loop is CASTEGRLGYTF. In DNA, the CDR3 is TGTGCCAGCACTGAGGGCAGGCTTGGCTACACCTTC.

The CDR3 DNA reads as TGTGCCAGCAGTCCACCTCGAGGACAGGGGGGGTACGAGCAGTACTTC. As protein: CASSPPRGQGGYEQYF. This chain joins TRBV28 and TRBJ2-7; 10 bases are a match to TRBD1. The CDR3 covers 16 residues. V shed 5 bases, J shed 4 bases, and the junction held 11 bases outside the gene matches. In germline, CDR1 is MDHEN, CDR2 SYDVKM.

The V gene is TRBV27, the J gene TRBJ2-7, with 7 bases that match TRBD1. This CDR3 spans 14 amino acids. CDR1 and CDR2 (germline): MNHEY, SMNVEV (reference sequence). Trimming took 3 bases from V and 2 from J; bases not matched to a gene: 4. This CDR3 reads CASSFGDRAYEQYF. The CDR3 DNA reads TGTGCCAGCAGTTTCGGGGACAGAGCCTACGAGCAGTACTTC.

The chain couples TRBV28 to TRBJ2-5; 9 nucleotides agree with TRBD1. V trimming: 6 bases; J trimming: 4 bases; junction bases outside the gene matches: 3. This CDR3 comprises 13 residues. CDR1 is MDHEN, CDR2 SYDVKM, per germline. The CDR3 is CASSGQGRETQYF. In DNA form, the CDR3 reads TGTGCCAGCAGCGGACAGGGGAGAGAGACCCAGTACTTC.

The rearrangement joins TRBV6-1 to TRBJ2-7; 13 bases are shared with TRBD2. The CDR3 spans 15 residues. Germline V lookup: CDR1 MNHNS, CDR2 SASEGT. The ends lost 6 bases at V and 2 bases at J; junction bases unmatched: 4. As DNA, the CDR3 is TGTGCCAGCAGCCTAGGGACTAGCGGGGCCTACGAGCAGTACTTC. Translating it yields CASSLGTSGAYEQYF.

The chain is built from TRBV29-1 and TRBJ2-2; no firm D call. The CDR3 contains 12 residues. Looked up from germline, CDR1 is SQVTM and CDR2 is ANQGSEA. Trimming cost V 3 bases and J 7 bases, with 9 bases left between them. The CDR3: CSVEVGLGELFF. The CDR3 coding sequence is TGCAGCGTTGAGGTGGGCCTCGGGGAGCTGTTTTTT.

As concerns this clone: Other nucleotide sequences from this sample produce the same CDR3. The rearrangement joins TRBV5-6 to TRBJ2-7, with D possibly being TRBD2 (5 bases). CDR3 length equals 12 residues. V lost 4 bases and J 3 bases, leaving 8 bases between the germline ends. Germline CDR1 SGHDT, CDR2 YYEEEE. The CDR3 here is CASSLEGYEQYF. In DNA, the CDR3 is TGTGCCAGCAGCCTCGAGGGCTACGAGCAGTACTTC.

This clone has a handful of counts. The chain employs TRBV27 and TRBJ1-1; D possibly corresponds to TRBD1 (6 bases). The CDR3 sequence is 12 residues long. In germline, CDR1 is MNHEY, CDR2 SMNVEV (reference sequence). V gave up 5 bases and J gave up 6 bases, with 10 bases separating them. CDR3 sequence (DNA): TGTGCCAGCAGTGACCACAGGGCTGAAGCTTTCTTT. This translates into CASSDHRAEAFF.

V usage is TRBV5-1 and J usage is TRBJ2-5; 9 positions agree with TRBD2. Germline CDR1 reads SGHRS; CDR2 reads YFSETQ. V shed 0 bases, J shed 1 base, and the junction held 7 bases outside the gene matches. The CDR3 runs to 17 residues. DNA for the CDR3: TGCGCCAGCAGCTTGGAGCCTCTAGCGGGGTTCCAAGAGACCCAGTACTTC. Its protein product is CASSLEPLAGFQETQYF.